The following is a T cell receptor (beta chain) sequence with its context. The junction and the germline gene differ at one end; a read error may be behind it. In the authors' methods: Cell counts per sample came from amplifying reference gene primers. Libraries were prepared by immunoSEQ multiplex PCR; TCRdb keeps only in-frame clonotypes and omits some of them. V and J calls and clone size are copied from that table; D and trimming were computed from the DNA. The sample yields some 120,000 clones, roughly 91% seen once. The source of the sample is a study of blood T cell repertoires in COVID-19. Overall study context: Sites in the United States, Italy and Spain provided acute and convalescent COVID-19 samples. The analysed material was cDNA or gDNA that came from T cells, B-cell-depleted T cells, or PBMCs.

This CDR3 is 15 amino acids long. Germline V CDR1 and CDR2: SSHAT, FNYEAQ (reference sequence). The chain couples TRBV7-7 to TRBJ2-3, with D possibly matching TRBD1 (5 bases). This clonotype originated in a human donor in a cohort sampled during active COVID-19. Sequencing used peripheral blood. CDR3 nucleotide sequence: TGTGCTAGCAGCTTAACAGGATCATCTGCAGATACGCAGTATTTT. Translation gives CASSLTGSSADTQYF. Complete variable domain (other parts from reference TRBV7-7 and TRBJ2-3): GAGVSQSPRYKVTKRGQDVTLRCDPISSHATLYWYQQALGQGPEFLTYFNYEAQPDKSGLPSDRFSAERPEGSISTLTIQRTEQRDSAMYRCASSLTGSSADTQYFGPGTRLTVL.